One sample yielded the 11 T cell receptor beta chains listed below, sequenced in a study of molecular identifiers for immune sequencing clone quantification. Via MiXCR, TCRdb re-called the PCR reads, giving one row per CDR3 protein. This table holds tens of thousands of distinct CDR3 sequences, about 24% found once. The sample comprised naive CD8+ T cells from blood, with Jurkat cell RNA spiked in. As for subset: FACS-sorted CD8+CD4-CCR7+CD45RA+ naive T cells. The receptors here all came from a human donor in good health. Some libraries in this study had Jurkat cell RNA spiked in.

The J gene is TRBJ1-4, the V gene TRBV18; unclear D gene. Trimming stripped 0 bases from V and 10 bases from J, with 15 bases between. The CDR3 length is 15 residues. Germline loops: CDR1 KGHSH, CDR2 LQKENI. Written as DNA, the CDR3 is TGTGCCAGCTCACCACCTCCAGAAAGGATTGGAAAACTGTTTTTT. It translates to CASSPPPERIGKLFF.

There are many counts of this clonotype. CDR3 nucleotides: TGTGCCAGCAGCCTGCTGATGGGGGGTGGGTTTACTGAAGCTTTCTTT. Protein: CASSLLMGGGFTEAFF. The chain combines TRBV27 with TRBJ1-1; weak D call: TRBD1 (5 bases). This CDR3 has 16 residues. Germline CDR1 is MNHEY and CDR2 is SMNVEV (reference sequence). V lost 6 bases to trimming and J lost 5 bases, with 22 bases between them.

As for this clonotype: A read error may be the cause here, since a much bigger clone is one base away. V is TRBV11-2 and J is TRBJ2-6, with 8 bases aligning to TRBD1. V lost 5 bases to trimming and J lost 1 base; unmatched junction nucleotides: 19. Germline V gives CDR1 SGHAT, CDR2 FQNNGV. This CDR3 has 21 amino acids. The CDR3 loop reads CASSPSPGQDPEWSGANVLTF. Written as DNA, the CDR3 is TGTGCCAGCAGCCCTTCTCCGGGACAGGATCCCGAATGGTCTGGGGCCAACGTCCTGACTTTC.

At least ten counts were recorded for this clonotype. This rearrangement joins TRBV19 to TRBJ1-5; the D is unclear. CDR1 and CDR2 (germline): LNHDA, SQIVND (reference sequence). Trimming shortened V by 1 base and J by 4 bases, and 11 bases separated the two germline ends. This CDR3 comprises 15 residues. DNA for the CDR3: TGTGCCAGTAGTATAGGGGGTCGGAGTAATCAGCCCCAGCATTTT. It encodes CASSIGGRSNQPQHF.

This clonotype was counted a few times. In DNA form, the CDR3 reads TGTGCCAGCAATGGGTGGAGAGGGGACACCGGGGAGCTGTTTTTT. Amino acids: CASNGWRGDTGELFF. V and J are TRBV28 and TRBJ2-2, with D perhaps being TRBD1 or TRBD2 (5 bases each). The ends were cut back, 7 bases at V and 3 bases at J, with 15 bases in the middle. CDR3 length equals 15 residues. Looked up from germline, CDR1 is MDHEN and CDR2 is SYDVKM. The variable domain in full, completed from reference TRBV28 and TRBJ2-2, reads DVKVTQSSRYLVKRTGEKVFLECVQDMDHENMFWYRQDPGLGLRLIYFSYDVKMKEKGDIPEGYSVSREKKERFSLILESASTNQTSMYLCASNGWRGDTGELFFGEGSRLTVL.

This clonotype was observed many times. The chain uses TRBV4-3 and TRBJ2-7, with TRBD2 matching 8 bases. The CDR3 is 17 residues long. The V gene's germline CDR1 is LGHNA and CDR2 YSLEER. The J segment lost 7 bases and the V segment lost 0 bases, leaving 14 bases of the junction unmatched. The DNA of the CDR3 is TGCGCCAGCAGCCAAGATCGGACGGCGGGGGGTCTTTTGGAGCAGTACTTC. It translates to CASSQDRTAGGLLEQYF.

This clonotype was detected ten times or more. The CDR3 spells CASSLVGQDDYEQYF. CDR3 nucleotides: TGTGCCAGCAGCTTAGTGGGACAGGATGATTACGAGCAGTACTTC. This chain connects TRBV11-2 to TRBJ2-7; TRBD1 agrees at 8 bases. The germline CDR1 and CDR2 sequences are SGHAT and FQNNGV. The CDR3 is made up of 15 amino acids. V lost 1 base, J lost 4 bases, and 6 bases stayed unmatched.

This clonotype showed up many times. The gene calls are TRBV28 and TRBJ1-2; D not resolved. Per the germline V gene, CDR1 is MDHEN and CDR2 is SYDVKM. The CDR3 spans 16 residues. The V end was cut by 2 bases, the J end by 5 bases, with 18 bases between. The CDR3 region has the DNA TGTGCCAGCAGTTTAATTGGGGTGATCACAGCATATGGCTACACCTTC. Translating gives CASSLIGVITAYGYTF.

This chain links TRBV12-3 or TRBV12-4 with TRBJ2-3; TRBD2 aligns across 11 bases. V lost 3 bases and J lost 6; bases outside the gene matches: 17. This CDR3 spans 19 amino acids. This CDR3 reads CASSFPVAGGPSESDTQYF. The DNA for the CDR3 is TGTGCCAGCAGTTTTCCGGTAGCGGGAGGGCCCTCCGAAAGTGATACGCAGTATTTT.

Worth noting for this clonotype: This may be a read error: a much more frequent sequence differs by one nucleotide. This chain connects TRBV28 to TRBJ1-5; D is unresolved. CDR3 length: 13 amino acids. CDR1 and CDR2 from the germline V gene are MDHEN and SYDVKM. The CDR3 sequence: CASSFGQNQPRHF. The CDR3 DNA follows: TGTGCCAGCAGTTTTGGCCAAAATCAGCCCCGGCATTTT.

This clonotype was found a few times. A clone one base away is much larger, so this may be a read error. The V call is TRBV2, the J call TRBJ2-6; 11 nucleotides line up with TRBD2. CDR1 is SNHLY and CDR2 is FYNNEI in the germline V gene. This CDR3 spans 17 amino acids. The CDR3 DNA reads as TGTGCCTGCAGGGGACTAGCGGCAAGCTCTGGGGCCAACGTCCTGACTTTC. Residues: CACRGLAASSGANVLTF.